This TCR beta chain is drawn from a study of shared clonotypes between healthy human individuals. The data were produced by immunoSEQ multiplex PCR, yet TCRdb's version contains in-frame clones alone and is incomplete. The profile shows some 600,000 clones, 96% of them singletons. Naive CD8 isolation took CD45RO-negative cells positively selected for CCR7 and excluded terminally differentiated effector memory CD45RA+ cells. The CDR3 extends over 14 amino acids. Germline lookup yields CDR1 SQVTM and CDR2 ANQGSEA. Trimming cost V 5 bases and J 6 bases; bases outside gene matches: 12. The chain recombines TRBV29-1 with TRBJ2-7; 8 bases line up with TRBD1. Sequencing used naive CD8+ T cells sorted from blood. This clonotype was obtained from a woman in her 30s in good health. Here the CDR3 DNA reads TGCAGCGTTCAGGGGGCGATACCCTTTGGCGAGCAGTACTTC. Translated, it gives CSVQGAIPFGEQYF.